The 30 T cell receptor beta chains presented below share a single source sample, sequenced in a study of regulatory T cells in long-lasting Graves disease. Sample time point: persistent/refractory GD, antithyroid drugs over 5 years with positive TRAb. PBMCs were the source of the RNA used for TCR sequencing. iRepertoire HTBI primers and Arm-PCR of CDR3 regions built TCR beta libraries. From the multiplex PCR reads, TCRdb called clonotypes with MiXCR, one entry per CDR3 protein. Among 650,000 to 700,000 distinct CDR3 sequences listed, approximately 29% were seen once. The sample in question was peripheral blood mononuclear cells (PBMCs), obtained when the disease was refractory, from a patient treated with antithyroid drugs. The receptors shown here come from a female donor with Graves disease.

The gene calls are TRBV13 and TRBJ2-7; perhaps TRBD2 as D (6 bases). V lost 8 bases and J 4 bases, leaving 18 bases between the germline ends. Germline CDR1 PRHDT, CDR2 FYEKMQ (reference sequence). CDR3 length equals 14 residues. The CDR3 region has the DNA TGTGCCAGCCAGGTCCGGCGGGATACGTACGAGCAGTACTTC. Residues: CASQVRRDTYEQYF.

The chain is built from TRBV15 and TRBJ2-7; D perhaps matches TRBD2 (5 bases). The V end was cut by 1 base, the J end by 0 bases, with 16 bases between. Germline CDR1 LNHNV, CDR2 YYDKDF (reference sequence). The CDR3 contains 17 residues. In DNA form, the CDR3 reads TGTGCCACCAGCAGAGTGTTTGGCGGGCTCGCCTCCTACGAGCAGTACTTC. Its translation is CATSRVFGGLASYEQYF.

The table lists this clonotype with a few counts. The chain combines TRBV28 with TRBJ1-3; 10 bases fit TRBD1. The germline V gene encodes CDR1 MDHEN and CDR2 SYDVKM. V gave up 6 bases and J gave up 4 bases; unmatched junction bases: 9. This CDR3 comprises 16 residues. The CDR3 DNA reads TGTGCCAGCAGCTTGGTCGGGACAGGGGTAGGAAACACCATATATTTT. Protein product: CASSLVGTGVGNTIYF. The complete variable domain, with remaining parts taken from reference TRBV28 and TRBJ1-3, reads DVKVTQSSRYLVKRTGEKVFLECVQDMDHENMFWYRQDPGLGLRLIYFSYDVKMKEKGDIPEGYSVSREKKERFSLILESASTNQTSMYLCASSLVGTGVGNTIYFGEGSWLTVV.

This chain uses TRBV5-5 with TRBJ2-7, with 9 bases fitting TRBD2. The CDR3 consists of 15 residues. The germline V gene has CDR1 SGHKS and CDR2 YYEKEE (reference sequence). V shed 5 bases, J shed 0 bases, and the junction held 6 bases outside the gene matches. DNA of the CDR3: TGTGCCAGCAGTTATAGCGGGAGCAGCTCCTACGAGCAGTACTTC. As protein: CASSYSGSSSYEQYF.

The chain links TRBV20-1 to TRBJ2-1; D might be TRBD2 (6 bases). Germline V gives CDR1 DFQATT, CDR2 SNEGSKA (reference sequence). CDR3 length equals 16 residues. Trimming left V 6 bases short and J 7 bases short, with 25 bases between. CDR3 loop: CSAGTSGLSAGNEQFF. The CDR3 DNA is TGCAGTGCCGGGACCTCGGGACTCTCCGCTGGGAATGAGCAGTTCTTC.

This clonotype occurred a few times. CDR3 nucleotide sequence: TGTGCCAGCAGAAAACCCGCGGGACAGTTCCTACCCGGGGAGCTGTTTTTT. Translating it yields CASRKPAGQFLPGELFF. V and J are TRBV6-1 and TRBJ2-2, with a possible D match to TRBD1 (7 bases). The germline V and J ends were trimmed by 6 bases and 6 bases, with 23 bases remaining between them. Germline CDR1 reads MNHNS; CDR2 reads SASEGT. The CDR3 length is 17 residues.

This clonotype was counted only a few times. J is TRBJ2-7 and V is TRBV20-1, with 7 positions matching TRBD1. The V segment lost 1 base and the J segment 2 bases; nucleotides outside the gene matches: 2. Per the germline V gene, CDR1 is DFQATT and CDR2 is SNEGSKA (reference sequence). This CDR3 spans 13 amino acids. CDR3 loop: CSARVTGAYEQYF. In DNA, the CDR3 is TGCAGTGCTAGAGTCACAGGGGCCTACGAGCAGTACTTC.

CDR3 bases: TGCAGTGCTAGGTCCCCAGGGGGCCTTGGCTACACCTTC. Encoded protein: CSARSPGGLGYTF. The chain has TRBV20-1 and TRBJ1-2; 8 bases are shared with TRBD1. The CDR3 runs 13 residues. J lost 7 bases, V lost 3 bases, and 7 bases had no gene match. Germline V gene lookup returns CDR1 DFQATT and CDR2 SNEGSKA (reference sequence).

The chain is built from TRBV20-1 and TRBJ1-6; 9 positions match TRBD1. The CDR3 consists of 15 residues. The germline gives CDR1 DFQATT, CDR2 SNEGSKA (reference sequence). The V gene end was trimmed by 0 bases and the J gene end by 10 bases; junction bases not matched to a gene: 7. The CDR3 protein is CSARDTGQGRSPLHF. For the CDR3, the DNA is TGCAGTGCTAGAGATACGGGACAGGGACGCTCACCCCTCCACTTT.

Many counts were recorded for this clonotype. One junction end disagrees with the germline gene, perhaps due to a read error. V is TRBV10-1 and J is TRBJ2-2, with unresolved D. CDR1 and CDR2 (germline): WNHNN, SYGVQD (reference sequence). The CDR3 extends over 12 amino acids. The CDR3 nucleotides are TGTGCCAGCAGCGAGAACACCGGGGAGCTGTTTTTT. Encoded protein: CASSENTGELFF.

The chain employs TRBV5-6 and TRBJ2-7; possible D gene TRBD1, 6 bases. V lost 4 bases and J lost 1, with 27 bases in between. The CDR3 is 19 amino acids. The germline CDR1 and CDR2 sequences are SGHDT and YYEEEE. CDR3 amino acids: CASSQIYGISGAISYEQYF. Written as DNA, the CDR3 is TGTGCCAGCAGCCAAATATACGGGATATCAGGGGCCATATCCTACGAGCAGTACTTC.

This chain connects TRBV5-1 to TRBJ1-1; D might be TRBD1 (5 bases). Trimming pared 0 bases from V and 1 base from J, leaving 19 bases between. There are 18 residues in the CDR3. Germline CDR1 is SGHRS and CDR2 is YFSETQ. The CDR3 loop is CASSLAGPPSIRNTEAFF. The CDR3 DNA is TGCGCCAGCAGCTTGGCAGGGCCCCCTTCCATTCGGAACACTGAAGCTTTCTTT.

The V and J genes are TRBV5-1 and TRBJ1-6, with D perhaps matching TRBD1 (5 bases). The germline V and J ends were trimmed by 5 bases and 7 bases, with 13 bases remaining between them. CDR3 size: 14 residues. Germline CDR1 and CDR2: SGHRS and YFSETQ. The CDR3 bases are TGCGCCAGCAGAGGGGAGGCGGCCAATTCACCCCTCCACTTT. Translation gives CASRGEAANSPLHF.

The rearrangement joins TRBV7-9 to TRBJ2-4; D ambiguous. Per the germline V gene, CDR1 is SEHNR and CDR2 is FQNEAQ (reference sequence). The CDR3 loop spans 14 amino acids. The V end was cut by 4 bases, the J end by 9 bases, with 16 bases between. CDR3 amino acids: CASSSRLPLAIQYF. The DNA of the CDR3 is TGTGCCAGCAGCTCACGGCTCCCCCTTGCCATTCAGTACTTC.

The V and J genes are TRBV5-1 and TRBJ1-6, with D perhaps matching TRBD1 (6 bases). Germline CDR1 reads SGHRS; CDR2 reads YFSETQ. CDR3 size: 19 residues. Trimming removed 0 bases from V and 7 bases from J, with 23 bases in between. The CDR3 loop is CASSLDRAEPMNLNSPLHF. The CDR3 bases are TGCGCCAGCAGCTTGGACAGGGCCGAACCTATGAACCTCAATTCACCCCTCCACTTT.

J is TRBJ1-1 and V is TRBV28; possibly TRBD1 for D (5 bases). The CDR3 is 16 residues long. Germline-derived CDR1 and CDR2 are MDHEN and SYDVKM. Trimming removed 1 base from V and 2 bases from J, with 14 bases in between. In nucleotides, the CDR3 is TGTGCCAGCAGTTTATTCGGGCAGGGCGGAAACACTGAAGCTTTCTTT. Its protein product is CASSLFGQGGNTEAFF.

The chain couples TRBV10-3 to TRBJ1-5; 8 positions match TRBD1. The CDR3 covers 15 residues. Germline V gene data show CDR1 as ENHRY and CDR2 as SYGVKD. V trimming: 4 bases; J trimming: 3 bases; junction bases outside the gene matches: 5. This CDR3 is CAISARTGNNQPQHF. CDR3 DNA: TGTGCCATCAGTGCCAGGACAGGGAACAATCAGCCCCAGCATTTT.

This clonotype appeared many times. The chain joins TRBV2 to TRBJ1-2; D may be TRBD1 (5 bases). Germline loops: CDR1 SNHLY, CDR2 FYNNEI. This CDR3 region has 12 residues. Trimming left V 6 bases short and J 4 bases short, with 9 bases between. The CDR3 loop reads CASRGLVYGYTF. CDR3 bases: TGTGCCAGCAGGGGACTTGTCTATGGCTACACCTTC. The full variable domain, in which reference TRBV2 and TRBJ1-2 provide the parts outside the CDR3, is EPEVTQTPSHQVTQMGQEVILRCVPISNHLYFYWYRQILGQKVEFLVSFYNNEISEKSEIFDDQFSVERPDGSNFTLKIRSTKLEDSAMYFCASRGLVYGYTFGSGTRLTVV.

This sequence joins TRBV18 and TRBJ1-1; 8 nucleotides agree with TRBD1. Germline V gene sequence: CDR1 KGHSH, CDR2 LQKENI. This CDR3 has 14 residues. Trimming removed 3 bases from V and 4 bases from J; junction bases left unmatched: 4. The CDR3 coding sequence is TGTGCCAGCTCACCGAGGACAGGGACCACTGAAGCTTTCTTT. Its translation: CASSPRTGTTEAFF.

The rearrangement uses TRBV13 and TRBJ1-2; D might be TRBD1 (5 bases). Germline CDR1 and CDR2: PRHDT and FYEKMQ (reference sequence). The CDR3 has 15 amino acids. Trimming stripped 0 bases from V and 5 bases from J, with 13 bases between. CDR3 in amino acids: CASSLGSGGSYGYTF. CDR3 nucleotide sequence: TGTGCCAGCAGCTTAGGCTCTGGGGGGAGTTATGGCTACACCTTC.

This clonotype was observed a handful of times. The CDR3: CSASSGDYNEQFF. The CDR3 nucleotides are TGCAGTGCCTCTAGCGGGGACTACAATGAGCAGTTCTTC. This sequence joins TRBV20-1 and TRBJ2-1, with 9 bases identical to TRBD2. The CDR3 is made up of 13 amino acids. Trimming at V came to 6 bases and at J to 3 bases, leaving 3 bases not matched to a gene. Germline lookup yields CDR1 DFQATT and CDR2 SNEGSKA (reference sequence).

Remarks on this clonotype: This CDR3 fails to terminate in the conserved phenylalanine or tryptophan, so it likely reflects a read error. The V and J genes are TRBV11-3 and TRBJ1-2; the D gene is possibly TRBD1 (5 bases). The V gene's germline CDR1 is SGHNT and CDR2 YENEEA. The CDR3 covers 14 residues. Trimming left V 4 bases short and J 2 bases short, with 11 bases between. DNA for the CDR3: TGTGCCAGCAGCTCCAGGGTATACAACTATGGCTACACCATC. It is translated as CASSSRVYNYGYTI.

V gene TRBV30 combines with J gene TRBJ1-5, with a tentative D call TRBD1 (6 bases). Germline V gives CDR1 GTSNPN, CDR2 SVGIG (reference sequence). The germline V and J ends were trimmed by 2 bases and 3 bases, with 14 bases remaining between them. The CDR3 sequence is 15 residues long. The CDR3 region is CAWSLQGHVNQPQHF. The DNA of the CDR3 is TGTGCCTGGAGTTTGCAGGGGCACGTCAATCAGCCCCAGCATTTT. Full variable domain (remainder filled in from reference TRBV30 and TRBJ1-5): SQTIHQWPATLVQPVGSPLSLECTVEGTSNPNLYWYRQAAGRGLQLLFYSVGIGQISSEVPQNLSASRPQDRQFILSSKKLLLSDSGFYLCAWSLQGHVNQPQHFGDGTRLSIL.

The CDR3 nucleotides are TGTGCCAGCAGCTTCATTGGACTAGCGGGAGTTTATCAGACCGGGGAGCTGTTTTTT. This translates into CASSFIGLAGVYQTGELFF. The chain is built from TRBV11-2 and TRBJ2-2; TRBD2 aligns across 13 bases. Per the germline V gene, CDR1 is SGHAT and CDR2 is FQNNGV. This CDR3 is 19 amino acids long. With 3 bases clipped from V and 5 bases from J, the junction kept 12 bases outside the gene matches.

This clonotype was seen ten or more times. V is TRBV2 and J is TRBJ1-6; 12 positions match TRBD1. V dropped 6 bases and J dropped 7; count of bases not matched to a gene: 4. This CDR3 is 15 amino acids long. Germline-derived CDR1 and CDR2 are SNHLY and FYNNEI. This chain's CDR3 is CASRGQGAGNSPLHF. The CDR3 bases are TGTGCCAGCAGGGGACAGGGGGCCGGGAATTCACCCCTCCACTTT.

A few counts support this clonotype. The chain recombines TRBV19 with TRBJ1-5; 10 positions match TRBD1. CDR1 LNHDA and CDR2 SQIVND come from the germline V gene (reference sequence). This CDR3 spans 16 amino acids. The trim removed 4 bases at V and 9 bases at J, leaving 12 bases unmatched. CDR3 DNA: TGTGCCAGTAGTAGAACGGGACAGGGGCTAAACATGCCCCAGCATTTT. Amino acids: CASSRTGQGLNMPQHF.

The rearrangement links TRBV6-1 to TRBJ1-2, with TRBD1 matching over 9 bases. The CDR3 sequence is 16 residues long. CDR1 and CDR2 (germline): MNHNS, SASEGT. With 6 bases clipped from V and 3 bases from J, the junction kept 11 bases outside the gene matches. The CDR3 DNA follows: TGTGCCAGCAGGGTGCAGTGGGACAGGGAGGACTATGGCTACACCTTC. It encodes CASRVQWDREDYGYTF.

CDR3 region: CSASSGLGVQETQYF. CDR3 nucleotide sequence: TGCAGTGCTAGCTCGGGACTAGGAGTCCAAGAGACCCAGTACTTC. This rearrangement joins TRBV20-1 to TRBJ2-5; 8 bases agree with TRBD2. V shed 3 bases and J 1 base; nucleotides not matched to a gene: 7. The CDR3 covers 15 residues. Germline-derived CDR1 and CDR2 are DFQATT and SNEGSKA (reference sequence).

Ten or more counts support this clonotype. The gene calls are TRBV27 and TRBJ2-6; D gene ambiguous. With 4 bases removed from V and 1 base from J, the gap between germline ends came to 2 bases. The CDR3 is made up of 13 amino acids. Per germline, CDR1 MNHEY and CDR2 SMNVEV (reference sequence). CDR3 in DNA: TGTGCCAGCAGTTCTTCTGGGGCCAACGTCCTGACTTTC. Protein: CASSSSGANVLTF.

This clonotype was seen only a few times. DNA for the CDR3: TGTGCCAGCAGGCTTCAGAGCGTCCCCCGCGGCGAGCAGTACTTC. This codes for CASRLQSVPRGEQYF. The chain couples TRBV2 to TRBJ2-7; D is unresolved. The CDR3 is made up of 15 amino acids. Deletions cut 6 bases from V and 6 bases from J, with 21 bases between. Germline assignment: CDR1 SNHLY and CDR2 FYNNEI.